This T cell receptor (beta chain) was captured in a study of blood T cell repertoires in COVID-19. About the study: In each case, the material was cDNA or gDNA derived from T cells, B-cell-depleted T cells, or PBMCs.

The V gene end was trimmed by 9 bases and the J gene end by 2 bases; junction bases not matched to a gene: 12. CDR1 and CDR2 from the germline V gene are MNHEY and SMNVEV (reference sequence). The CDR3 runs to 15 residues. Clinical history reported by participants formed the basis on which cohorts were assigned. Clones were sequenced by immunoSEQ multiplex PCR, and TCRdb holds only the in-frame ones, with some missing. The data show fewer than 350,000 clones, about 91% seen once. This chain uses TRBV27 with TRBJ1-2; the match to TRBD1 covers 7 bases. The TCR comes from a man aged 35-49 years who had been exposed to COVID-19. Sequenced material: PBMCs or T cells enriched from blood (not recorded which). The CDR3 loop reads CASSTRTGANYGYTF. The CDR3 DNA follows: TGTGCCAGTAGTACCCGGACAGGAGCCAACTATGGCTACACCTTC.